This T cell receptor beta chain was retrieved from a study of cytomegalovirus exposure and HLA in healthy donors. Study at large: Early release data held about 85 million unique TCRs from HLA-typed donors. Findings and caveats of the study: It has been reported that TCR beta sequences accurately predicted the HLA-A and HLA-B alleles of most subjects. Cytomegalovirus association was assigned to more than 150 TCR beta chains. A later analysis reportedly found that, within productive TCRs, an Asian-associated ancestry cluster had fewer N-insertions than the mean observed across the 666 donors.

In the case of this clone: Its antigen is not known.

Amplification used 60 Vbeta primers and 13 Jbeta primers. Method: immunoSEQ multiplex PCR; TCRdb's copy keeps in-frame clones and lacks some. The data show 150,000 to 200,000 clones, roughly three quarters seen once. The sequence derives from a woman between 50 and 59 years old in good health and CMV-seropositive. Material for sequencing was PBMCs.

As DNA, the CDR3 is TGTGCCAGCAGCTTAGGGACAGATAATTCACCCCTCCACTTT. Its translation is CASSLGTDNSPLHF. This chain joins TRBV7-2 and TRBJ1-6; TRBD1 might be the D (6 bases). V lost 1 base and J 5 bases, leaving 6 bases between the germline ends. Germline V gene lookup returns CDR1 SGHTA and CDR2 FQGNSA. This CDR3 comprises 14 residues.